This T cell receptor (beta chain) comes out of a study of cytomegalovirus exposure and HLA in healthy donors. The CDR3 is 17 residues long. The V gene's germline CDR1 is MNHEY and CDR2 SMNVEV (reference sequence). Trimming took off 3 bases at V and 1 base at J, with 18 bases between the two ends. The PCR contained 60 Vbeta and 13 Jbeta primers. Produced via immunoSEQ multiplex PCR; TCRdb's table is partial and in-frame only. The sample carries 84,000 or so clones, 65% to 85% recorded once. This chain connects TRBV27 to TRBJ1-1; D possibly corresponds to TRBD1 (6 bases). The sequenced material came from PBMCs. The clonotype comes from a woman aged 45-59 years in good health and CMV-seronegative. Here the CDR3 reads CASSFRPPGHQNTEAFF. CDR3 bases: TGTGCCAGCAGTTTTCGCCCTCCGGGACACCAGAACACTGAAGCTTTCTTT.